Given below is one TCR beta chain in context. What it binds is not known. TCR beta CDR3 sequences were amplified from RNA transcripts. Researchers ran a first-round RT-PCR on the TCR CDR3 using the HTBI primer set. TCRdb passed the multiplex PCR reads through MiXCR, listing each CDR3 protein once. The sample records around 540,000 distinct CDR3 sequences, about 16% being singletons. This sample stems from a study of T cells in Graves' hyperthyroidism and ophthalmopathy. Among ophthalmopathy patients, the Clinical Activity Score reached at least 3, the NOSPECS grade reached at least 4, and duration remained under 3 months. Exclusion of a patient resulted from uncontrolled infection, other autoimmune disease, pregnancy or lactation. Based on clinical symptoms, serum thyroxine and TRAb, thyroid ultrasound and orbital computed tomography, diagnoses were reached. Study-level findings and limits: A model of 13 V-J pairs discriminated ophthalmopathy from stable hyperthyroidism.

Trimming shortened V by 0 bases and J by 6 bases, and 5 bases separated the two germline ends. The germline V gene has CDR1 DFQATT and CDR2 SNEGSKA (reference sequence). The CDR3 runs 12 residues. The rearrangement links TRBV20-1 to TRBJ2-2; D is ambiguous. The clonotype was recovered from a woman aged 25-40 years with Graves' ophthalmopathy. The material sequenced was blood. CDR3 protein: CSARDPPGELFF. CDR3 coding DNA: TGCAGTGCTAGAGATCCTCCCGGGGAGCTGTTTTTT.